The source of this TCR beta chain is a study of human T cells and chemical hapten exposure. Background on the study: During the approximately 24-week study period, patients had diphenylcyclopropenone applied to the scalp every week.

Germline assignment: CDR1 DFQATT and CDR2 SNEGSKA (reference sequence). This CDR3 has 13 amino acids. V lost 2 bases, J lost 3 bases, and 4 bases stayed unmatched. This clonotype appeared many times. The time point: pre-sensitization, week 0. Treatment of the sample: therapeutic diphenylcyclopropenone sensitization with weekly scalp DPC. TCRdb re-called the RACE reads through MiXCR, storing one row per CDR3 protein. This sample has 95,000 to 150,000 distinct CDR3 sequences, with around an eighth found just once. The chain joins TRBV20-1 to TRBJ2-7, with 7 bases lining up with TRBD2. Material: whole blood, obtained in connection with sensitization to the hapten diphenylcyclopropenone (DPC). The receptor's source is a woman aged 18-29 years with alopecia areata. Some clones in this sample may be carry-over from other donors' samples. CDR3 sequence: CSARTGGNYEQYF. The CDR3 DNA sequence: TGCAGTGCTAGAACCGGGGGGAACTACGAGCAGTACTTC.